This TCR beta chain derives from a study of blood T cell repertoires in COVID-19. This CDR3 is built from 18 residues. CDR1 and CDR2 from the germline V gene are LNHDA and SQIVND (reference sequence). Trimming pared 6 bases from V and 2 bases from J, leaving 26 bases between. Clones were sequenced by immunoSEQ multiplex PCR, and TCRdb holds only the in-frame ones, with some missing. The sample consists of 89,000 or so clones, about 82% of them appearing once. The rearrangement uses TRBV19 and TRBJ2-7; TRBD2 might be the D (5 bases). The origin of this receptor is a man in his fifties with active COVID-19. The sequenced material came from peripheral blood. In nucleotides, the CDR3 is TGTGCCAGTAGCAACCCCTTTTCCTTTCCGGGAAATACCTACGAGCAGTACTTC. As protein: CASSNPFSFPGNTYEQYF.